The 30 T cell receptor beta chains in this list originate from one sample, sequenced in a study of shared clonotypes between healthy human individuals. Sequencing was performed with immunoSEQ multiplex PCR; in TCRdb, only in-frame clones are kept and a portion is missing. Found here are under 200,000 clones, roughly 91% of them singletons; the top ten hold more than 0.06%. What was sequenced was naive CD4+ T cells sorted from blood. Stated subset: CD45RA+ positively selected. The receptors derive from a woman aged 25 to 39 in good health.

The rearrangement joins TRBV4-1 to TRBJ1-4; D ambiguous. V lost 1 base to trimming and J lost 5 bases, with 14 bases between them. The CDR3 runs 16 residues. CDR1 MGHRA and CDR2 YSYEKL come from the germline V gene. The CDR3, as DNA: TGCGCCAGCAGCCAAGGGGGTAACAGTTTAAATGAAAAACTGTTTTTT. Translated: CASSQGGNSLNEKLFF.

The rearrangement joins TRBV11-3 to TRBJ2-7; D is unresolved. The germline gives CDR1 SGHNT, CDR2 YENEEA. Deletions cut 6 bases from V and 2 bases from J, with 14 bases between. The CDR3 is 14 residues long. The CDR3 spells CASSLMDGPYEQYF. The CDR3 coding sequence is TGTGCCAGCAGTTTGATGGACGGTCCCTACGAGCAGTACTTC.

The CDR3 DNA sequence: TGTGCCAGCACCACGGATCTCTCGAACACCATATATTTT. Translating gives CASTTDLSNTIYF. The V gene is TRBV7-9, the J gene TRBJ1-3; D ambiguous. The CDR3 has 13 amino acids. CDR1 SEHNR and CDR2 FQNEAQ come from the germline V gene (reference sequence). V was trimmed by 7 bases and J by 7 bases, leaving 14 bases between them.

The chain is built from TRBV19 and TRBJ2-5, with D possibly matching TRBD1 (7 bases). The J call is doubtful: the DNA matches TRBJ2-7 better. This CDR3 contains 13 residues. Germline CDR1 and CDR2: LNHDA and SQIVND (reference sequence). The CDR3 DNA is TGTGCCACAAGGAGGGGACAGAACTACGAGCAGTACTTC. It encodes CATRRGQNYEQYF.

The chain's CDR3 is CAWSQGPPRNSPLHF. The CDR3 nucleotides are TGTGCCTGGAGCCAGGGTCCCCCTCGTAATTCACCCCTCCACTTT. The V gene is TRBV30, the J gene TRBJ1-6, with D tentatively TRBD1 (5 bases). The CDR3 totals 15 residues. The germline V and J ends were trimmed by 3 bases and 6 bases, with 15 bases remaining between them. Per germline, CDR1 GTSNPN and CDR2 SVGIG (reference sequence).

The gene calls are TRBV7-3 and TRBJ2-5, with D unclear. Trimming took off 1 base at V and 5 bases at J, with 8 bases between the two ends. CDR1 is SGHTA and CDR2 is FQGTGA in the germline V gene. The CDR3 runs to 13 residues. CDR3 coding DNA: TGTGCCAGCAGCTTAATGGGTTTGGAGACCCAGTACTTC. The encoded protein is CASSLMGLETQYF. Full variable domain (remainder filled in from reference TRBV7-3 and TRBJ2-5): GAGVSQTPSNKVTEKGKYVELRCDPISGHTALYWYRQSLGQGPEFLIYFQGTGAADDSGLPNDRFFAVRPEGSVSTLKIQRTERGDSAVYLCASSLMGLETQYFGPGTRLLVL.

The chain is built from TRBV28 and TRBJ2-7, with 13 nucleotides matching TRBD2. Germline values: CDR1 MDHEN, CDR2 SYDVKM. The CDR3 has 18 amino acids. J gave up 3 bases and V 6 bases, and 14 bases lay outside the gene matches. Here the CDR3 DNA reads TGTGCCAGCAGCACCGGTGGACTAGCGGGAGAAACCTACTACGAGCAGTACTTC. This gives the protein CASSTGGLAGETYYEQYF.

The V gene is TRBV9, the J gene TRBJ1-2; D call uncertain. With 0 bases removed from V and 3 bases from J, the gap between germline ends came to 9 bases. Germline CDR1 and CDR2: SGDLS and YYNGEE. The CDR3 totals 14 residues. CDR3 DNA: TGTGCCAGCAGCGTAGTTGCTTGGGACTATGGCTACACCTTC. The encoded protein is CASSVVAWDYGYTF.

The J gene is TRBJ1-4, the V gene TRBV19; TRBD1 matches at 7 bases. This CDR3 region has 14 residues. J lost 8 bases, V lost 5 bases, and 8 bases had no gene match. Per the germline V gene, CDR1 is LNHDA and CDR2 is SQIVND (reference sequence). CDR3 sequence reads: CASSPGQDREKLFF. Here the CDR3 DNA reads TGTGCCAGTAGTCCCGGACAGGATCGGGAAAAACTGTTTTTT.

The rearrangement links TRBV19 to TRBJ2-7; TRBD2 matches 7 bases. The trim removed 5 bases at V and 3 bases at J, leaving 10 bases unmatched. Germline loops: CDR1 LNHDA, CDR2 SQIVND (reference sequence). The CDR3 runs to 15 residues. The CDR3 nucleotides are TGTGCCAGTAGTCTCTCAGCGGGAAAAGGCTACGAGCAGTACTTC. This sequence encodes CASSLSAGKGYEQYF. Full variable domain (rest looked up from reference TRBV19 and TRBJ2-7): DGGITQSPKYLFRKEGQNVTLSCEQNLNHDAMYWYRQDPGQGLRLIYYSQIVNDFQKGDIAEGYSVSREKKESFPLTVTSAQKNPTAFYLCASSLSAGKGYEQYFGPGTRLTVT.

This sequence joins TRBV27 and TRBJ1-1, with D possibly TRBD1 on 6 matching bases. In germline, CDR1 is MNHEY, CDR2 SMNVEV (reference sequence). The CDR3 spans 16 residues. The germline V and J ends were trimmed by 4 bases and 0 bases, with 15 bases remaining between them. CDR3 residues: CASSSDRPPMNTEAFF. CDR3 in DNA: TGTGCCAGCAGTTCCGACAGGCCCCCGATGAACACTGAAGCTTTCTTT.

The chain is built from TRBV29-1 and TRBJ2-7; D remains ambiguous. Between the trimmed V and J ends, which lost 4 bases and 3 bases, there was a span of 4 bases. CDR3 length: 10 residues. Germline lookup yields CDR1 SQVTM and CDR2 ANQGSEA. The DNA for the CDR3 is TGCAGCGTTGTCCGCTACGAGCAGTACTTC. This gives the protein CSVVRYEQYF.

This clone occurred once. The chain is built from TRBV19 and TRBJ1-6; D gene ambiguous. The germline V gene has CDR1 LNHDA and CDR2 SQIVND (reference sequence). Trimming took 8 bases from V and 10 from J, leaving 15 bases between them. The CDR3 sequence is 13 residues long. The CDR3 is CASVRGVGSPLHF. CDR3 nucleotide sequence: TGTGCCAGTGTTCGGGGAGTGGGATCACCCCTCCACTTT.

This chain links TRBV5-1 with TRBJ2-5; TRBD1 or TRBD2 may be the D gene (5 bases each). The DNA matches TRBJ2-7 better at its end, which makes the J call doubtful. Germline values: CDR1 SGHRS, CDR2 YFSETQ. The CDR3 length is 13 residues. In DNA, the CDR3 is TGCGCCAGCAGCGGGGGTCAGTACCACGAGCAGTACTTC. Its translation: CASSGGQYHEQYF.

The rearrangement uses TRBV19 and TRBJ2-7, with 9 bases identical to TRBD1. The CDR3 runs 13 residues. Germline V lookup: CDR1 LNHDA, CDR2 SQIVND (reference sequence). The junction had 3 bases not matched to a gene; V was cut back by 4 bases and J by 5 bases. CDR3 nucleotide sequence: TGTGCCAGTAGTAGTTGGGACAGGGACGAGCAGTACTTC. As protein: CASSSWDRDEQYF.

The chain has TRBV4-2 and TRBJ2-3; D is perhaps TRBD1 (5 bases). The V end was cut by 5 bases, the J end by 0 bases, with 12 bases between. CDR1 and CDR2 from the germline V gene are LGHNA and YNFKEQ. There are 15 residues in the CDR3. The CDR3 reads CASSLAGISTDTQYF. The CDR3 DNA sequence: TGTGCCAGCAGCTTGGCAGGGATTAGCACAGATACGCAGTATTTT.

The gene calls are TRBV6-1 and TRBJ2-7; 7 bases are shared with TRBD1. CDR1 and CDR2 (germline): MNHNS, SASEGT. The junction had 2 bases not matched to a gene; V was cut back by 0 bases and J by 0 bases. The CDR3 is 15 amino acids. Here the CDR3 DNA reads TGTGCCAGCAGTGAAGCTTGGGACAGCTCCTACGAGCAGTACTTC. Protein: CASSEAWDSSYEQYF.

The chain recombines TRBV5-4 with TRBJ2-7; the D gene is possibly TRBD1 (5 bases). V was shortened by 4 bases and J by 3 bases, with 8 bases between the two germline ends. Looked up from germline, CDR1 is SGHNT and CDR2 is YYREEE (reference sequence). This CDR3 has 12 amino acids. CDR3 in DNA: TGTGCCAGCAGCCCTGACAGCTACGAGCAGTACTTC. It codes for CASSPDSYEQYF.

J is TRBJ1-2 and V is TRBV28; D not resolved. V was pared by 1 base and J by 2 bases, with 11 bases between. The CDR3 is 15 amino acids. Per the germline V gene, CDR1 is MDHEN and CDR2 is SYDVKM. The CDR3 sequence: CASSLSYGLNYGYTF. CDR3 sequence (DNA): TGTGCCAGCAGTTTATCATATGGGCTCAACTATGGCTACACCTTC.

The chain joins TRBV5-1 to TRBJ1-4; D is possibly TRBD1 (6 bases). V lost 5 bases, J lost 8 bases, and 16 bases lay in between. The CDR3 is made up of 14 amino acids. Germline lookup yields CDR1 SGHRS and CDR2 YFSETQ. CDR3 sequence reads: CASRNTEGDEKLFF. The CDR3 bases are TGCGCCAGCAGGAACACGGAGGGGGACGAAAAACTGTTTTTT.

V gene TRBV25-1 combines with J gene TRBJ1-4; D not resolved. Germline CDR1 MGHDK, CDR2 SYGVNS. This CDR3 region has 12 residues. V was shortened by 6 bases and J by 5 bases, with 7 bases between the two germline ends. CDR3 in DNA: TGTGCCAGCAGGCCACCAAATGAAAAACTGTTTTTT. Its translation: CASRPPNEKLFF.

V and J are TRBV18 and TRBJ1-2; no clear D. This CDR3 spans 13 amino acids. V gave up 3 bases and J gave up 7 bases, with 12 bases separating them. In germline, CDR1 is KGHSH, CDR2 LQKENI. Written as DNA, the CDR3 is TGTGCCAGCTCACCGTCAGACCTACGTGGCTACACCTTC. Protein: CASSPSDLRGYTF. Drawing the rest from reference TRBV18 and TRBJ1-2, the complete variable domain is NAGVMQNPRHLVRRRGQEARLRCSPMKGHSHVYWYRQLPEEGLKFMVYLQKENIIDESGMPKERFSAEFPKEGPSILRIQQVVRGDSAAYFCASSPSDLRGYTFGSGTRLTVV.

This clone was recorded only once. The V gene is TRBV20-1, the J gene TRBJ2-5; D perhaps matches TRBD1 (6 bases). With 5 bases removed from V and 11 bases from J, the gap between germline ends came to 15 bases. This CDR3 is built from 11 residues. Per the germline V gene, CDR1 is DFQATT and CDR2 is SNEGSKA (reference sequence). CDR3 bases: TGCAGTGCTTGGTTCAGGGGAGAGCAGTACTTC. It is translated as CSAWFRGEQYF.

The V gene is TRBV28, the J gene TRBJ2-7; 8 bases line up with TRBD1. The V gene end was trimmed by 5 bases and the J gene end by 2 bases; junction bases not matched to a gene: 5. This CDR3 region has 14 residues. The germline V gene encodes CDR1 MDHEN and CDR2 SYDVKM. The CDR3 sequence is CASSRDRGPYEQYF. DNA for the CDR3: TGTGCCAGCAGTAGAGACAGGGGACCCTACGAGCAGTACTTC.

The V gene is TRBV27, the J gene TRBJ2-5; TRBD2 matches at 7 bases. The end of the DNA fits TRBJ2-7 better, so the J call may be wrong. From germline, CDR1 is MNHEY and CDR2 SMNVEV (reference sequence). The CDR3 contains 16 residues. DNA of the CDR3: TGTGCCAGCTGCCCCCTCCCTCGAAGCGGGAACTACGAGCAGTACTTC. This translates into CASCPLPRSGNYEQYF.

This chain connects TRBV7-2 to TRBJ2-3; no definite D call. V gave up 9 bases and J gave up 1 base, with 11 bases separating them. This CDR3 region has 13 residues. Germline loops: CDR1 SGHTA, CDR2 FQGNSA. The CDR3 protein is CARAISGTDTQYF. In DNA, the CDR3 is TGTGCCAGAGCTATCAGCGGCACAGATACGCAGTATTTT.

This chain joins TRBV12-2 and TRBJ2-3; the D call in the table, TRBD1, was not verified against the DNA. TRBV12-2 is termed a pseudogene. CDR3 length: 13 residues. The CDR3: CASRLQYLDTQYF. CDR3 DNA sequence: TGTGCAAGTCGCCTCCAGTACCTGGATACGCAGTATTTT.

The rearrangement joins TRBV27 to TRBJ2-2, with D possibly being TRBD2 (6 bases). The germline V gene encodes CDR1 MNHEY and CDR2 SMNVEV (reference sequence). This CDR3 region has 16 residues. V dropped 4 bases and J dropped 2 bases, with 14 bases sitting between them. The CDR3 DNA reads as TGTGCCAGCAGTTCCCTTGTAGCGGAAAACACCGGGGAGCTGTTTTTT. Encoded protein: CASSSLVAENTGELFF.

The genes are TRBV4-2 and TRBJ1-2; D might be TRBD1 (6 bases). Germline V CDR1 and CDR2: LGHNA, YNFKEQ. This CDR3 has 15 residues. With 2 bases removed from V and 6 bases from J, the gap between germline ends came to 16 bases. The CDR3 DNA reads as TGTGCCAGCAGCCAAAGGACGGGGGGCGATCATGGCTACACCTTC. It codes for CASSQRTGGDHGYTF.

The chain joins TRBV28 to TRBJ1-2; 10 bases agree with TRBD1. From germline, CDR1 is MDHEN and CDR2 SYDVKM. Trimming took 6 bases from V and 7 from J; bases not matched to a gene: 11. This CDR3 contains 15 residues. The CDR3 sequence is CASSPGGTGVGGYTF. The CDR3 DNA reads as TGTGCCAGCAGCCCCGGCGGGACAGGGGTAGGTGGCTACACCTTC.